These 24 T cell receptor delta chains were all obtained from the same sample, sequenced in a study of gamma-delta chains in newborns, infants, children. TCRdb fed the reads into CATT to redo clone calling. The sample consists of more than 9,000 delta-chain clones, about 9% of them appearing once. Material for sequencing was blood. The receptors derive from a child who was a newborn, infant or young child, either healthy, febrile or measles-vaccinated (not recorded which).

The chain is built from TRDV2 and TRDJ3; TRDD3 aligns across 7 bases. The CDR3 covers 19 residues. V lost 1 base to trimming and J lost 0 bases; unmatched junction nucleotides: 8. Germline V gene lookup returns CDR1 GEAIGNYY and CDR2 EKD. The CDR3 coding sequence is TGTGCCTGTGACACAACCTGGGGGTCGAGCTCCTGGGACACCCGACAGATGTTTTTC. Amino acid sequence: CACDTTWGSSSWDTRQMFF.

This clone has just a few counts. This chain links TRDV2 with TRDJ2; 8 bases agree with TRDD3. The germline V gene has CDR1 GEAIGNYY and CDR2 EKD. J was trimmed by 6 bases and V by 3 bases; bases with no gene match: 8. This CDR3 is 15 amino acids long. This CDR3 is CACDAILGAPAQLFF. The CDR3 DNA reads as TGTGCCTGTGACGCTATACTGGGGGCTCCAGCACAACTCTTCTTT.

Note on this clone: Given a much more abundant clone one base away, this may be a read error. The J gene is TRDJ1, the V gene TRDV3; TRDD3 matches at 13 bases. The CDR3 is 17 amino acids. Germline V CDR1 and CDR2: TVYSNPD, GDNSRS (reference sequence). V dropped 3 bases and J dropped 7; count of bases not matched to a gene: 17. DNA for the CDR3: TGTGCCTTCGTCTACGGTACTGGGGGATACGCGAGGGGTAAACTCATCTTT. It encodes CAFVYGTGGYARGKLIF. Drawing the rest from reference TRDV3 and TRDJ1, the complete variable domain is CDKVTQSSPDQTVASGSEVVLLCTYDTVYSNPDLFWYRIRPDYSFQFVFYGDNSRSEGADFTQGRFSVKHILTQKAFHLVISPVRTEDSATYYCAFVYGTGGYARGKLIFGKGTRVTVEP.

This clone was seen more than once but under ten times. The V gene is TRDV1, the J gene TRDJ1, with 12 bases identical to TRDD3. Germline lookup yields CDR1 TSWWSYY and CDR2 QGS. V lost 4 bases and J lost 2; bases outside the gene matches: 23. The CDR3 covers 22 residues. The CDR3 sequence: CALGGYPEVFALLGDTTDKLIF. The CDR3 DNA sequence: TGTGCTCTTGGGGGCTACCCAGAGGTCTTTGCTTTACTGGGGGATACAACCGATAAACTCATCTTT.

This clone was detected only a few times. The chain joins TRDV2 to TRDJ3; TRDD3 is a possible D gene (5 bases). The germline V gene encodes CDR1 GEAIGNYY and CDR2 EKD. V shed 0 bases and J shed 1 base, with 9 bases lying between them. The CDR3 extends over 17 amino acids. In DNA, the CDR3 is TGTGCCTGTGACACCGTACTGGAGTCCTGGGACACCCGACAGATGTTTTTC. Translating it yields CACDTVLESWDTRQMFF.

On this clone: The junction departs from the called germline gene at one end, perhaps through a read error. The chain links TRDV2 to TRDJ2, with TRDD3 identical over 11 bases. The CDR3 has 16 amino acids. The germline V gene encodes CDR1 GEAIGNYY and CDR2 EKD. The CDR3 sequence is CACDTVLGDMTAQHFF. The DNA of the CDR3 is TGTGCCTGTGACACTGTACTGGGGGATATGACAGCACAACACTTCTTT.

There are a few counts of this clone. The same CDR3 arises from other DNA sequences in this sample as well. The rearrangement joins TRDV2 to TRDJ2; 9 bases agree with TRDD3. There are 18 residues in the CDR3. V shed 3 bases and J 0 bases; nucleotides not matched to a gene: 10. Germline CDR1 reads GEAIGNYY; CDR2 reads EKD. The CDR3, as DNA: TGTGCCTGTGACCCCTTACTGGGGGACGGAGCTTTGACAGCACAACTCTTCTTT. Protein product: CACDPLLGDGALTAQLFF.

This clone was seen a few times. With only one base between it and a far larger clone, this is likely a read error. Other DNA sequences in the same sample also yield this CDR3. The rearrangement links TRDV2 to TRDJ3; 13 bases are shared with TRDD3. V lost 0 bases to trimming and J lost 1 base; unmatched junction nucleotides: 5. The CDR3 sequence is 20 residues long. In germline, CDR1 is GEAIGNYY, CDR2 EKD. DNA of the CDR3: TGTGCCTGTGACACCGTACTGGGGGATACGAGTTCCTGGGACACCCGACAGATGTTTTTC. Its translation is CACDTVLGDTSSWDTRQMFF.

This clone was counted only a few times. In nucleotides, the CDR3 is TGTGCCTGTGACACCCTCAGTACTGGGGGATCGGTGGGGCACACCGATAAACTCATCTTT. It is translated as CACDTLSTGGSVGHTDKLIF. V is TRDV2 and J is TRDJ1; TRDD3 matches at 10 bases. The junction had 15 bases not matched to a gene; V was cut back by 0 bases and J by 0 bases. The V gene's germline CDR1 is GEAIGNYY and CDR2 EKD. The CDR3 extends over 20 amino acids.

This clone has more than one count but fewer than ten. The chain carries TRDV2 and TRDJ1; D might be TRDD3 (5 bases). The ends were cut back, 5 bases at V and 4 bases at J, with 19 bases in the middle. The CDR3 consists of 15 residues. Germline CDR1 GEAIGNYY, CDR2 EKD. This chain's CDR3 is CACGVRGRGGDKLIF. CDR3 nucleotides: TGTGCCTGTGGTGTCCGCGGCAGGGGGGGCGATAAACTCATCTTT.

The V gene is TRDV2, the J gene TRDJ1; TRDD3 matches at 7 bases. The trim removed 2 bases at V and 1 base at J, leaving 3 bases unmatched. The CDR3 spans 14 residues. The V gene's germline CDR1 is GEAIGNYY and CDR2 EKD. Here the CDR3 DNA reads TGTGCCTGTGACAAGCTGGGGGCCACCGATAAACTCATCTTT. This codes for CACDKLGATDKLIF.

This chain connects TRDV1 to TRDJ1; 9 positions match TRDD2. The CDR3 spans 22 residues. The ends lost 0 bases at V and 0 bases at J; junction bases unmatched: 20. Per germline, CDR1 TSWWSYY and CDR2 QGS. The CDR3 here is CALGELPLPTNTGALYTDKLIF. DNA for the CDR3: TGTGCTCTTGGGGAACTTCCCCTTCCTACAAACACTGGGGCCCTTTACACCGATAAACTCATCTTT.

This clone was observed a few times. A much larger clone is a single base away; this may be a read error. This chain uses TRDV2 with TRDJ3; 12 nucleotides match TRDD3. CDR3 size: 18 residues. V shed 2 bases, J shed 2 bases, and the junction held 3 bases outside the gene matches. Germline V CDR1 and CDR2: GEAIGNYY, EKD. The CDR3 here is CACDNTGGYPWDTRQMFF. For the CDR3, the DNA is TGTGCCTGTGACAATACTGGGGGATACCCCTGGGACACCCGACAGATGTTTTTC.

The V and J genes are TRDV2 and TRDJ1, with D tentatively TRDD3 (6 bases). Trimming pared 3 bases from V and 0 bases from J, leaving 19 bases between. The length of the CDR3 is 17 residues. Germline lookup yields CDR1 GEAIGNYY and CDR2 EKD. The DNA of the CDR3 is TGTGCCTGTGACGCCGTGGATACTCGTAAGTACACCGATAAACTCATCTTT. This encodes CACDAVDTRKYTDKLIF.

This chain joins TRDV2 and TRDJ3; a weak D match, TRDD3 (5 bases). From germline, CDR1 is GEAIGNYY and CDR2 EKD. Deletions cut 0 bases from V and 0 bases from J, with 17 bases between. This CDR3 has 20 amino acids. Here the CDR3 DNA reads TGTGCCTGTGACACCACAGGTTCGGGATCCAGCTCCTGGGACACCCGACAGATGTTTTTC. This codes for CACDTTGSGSSSWDTRQMFF.

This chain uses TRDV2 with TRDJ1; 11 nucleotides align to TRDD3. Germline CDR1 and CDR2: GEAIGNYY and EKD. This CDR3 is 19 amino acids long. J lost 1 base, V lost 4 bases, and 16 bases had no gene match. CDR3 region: CACDPVGGGYGEATDKLIF. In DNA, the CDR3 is TGTGCCTGTGATCCGGTTGGTGGGGGATACGGGGAGGCCACCGATAAACTCATCTTT.

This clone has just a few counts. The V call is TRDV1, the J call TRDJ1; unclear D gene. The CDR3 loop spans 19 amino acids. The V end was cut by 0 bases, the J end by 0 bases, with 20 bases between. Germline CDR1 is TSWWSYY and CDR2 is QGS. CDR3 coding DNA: TGTGCTCTTGGGGAACTCACAGCCTTGACTTTACTTTACACCGATAAACTCATCTTT. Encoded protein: CALGELTALTLLYTDKLIF.

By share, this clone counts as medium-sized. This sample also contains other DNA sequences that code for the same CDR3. CDR3 DNA sequence: TGTGCCTGTGACACCATTTCCCCGACTGGGGACACCGATAAACTCATCTTT. This encodes CACDTISPTGDTDKLIF. The rearrangement uses TRDV2 and TRDJ1, with TRDD3 identical over 7 bases. Losses at the gene ends were 0 bases for V and 0 bases for J; bases not matched to a gene: 9. CDR3 length equals 17 residues. Germline V gives CDR1 GEAIGNYY, CDR2 EKD.

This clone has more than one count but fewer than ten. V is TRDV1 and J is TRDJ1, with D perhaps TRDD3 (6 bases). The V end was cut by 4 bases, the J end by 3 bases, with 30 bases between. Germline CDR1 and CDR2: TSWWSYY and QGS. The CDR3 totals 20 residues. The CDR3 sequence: CALGGIAWRILRQGSDKLIF. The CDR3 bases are TGTGCTCTTGGGGGGATCGCATGGAGGATACTGAGGCAAGGGTCCGATAAACTCATCTTT.

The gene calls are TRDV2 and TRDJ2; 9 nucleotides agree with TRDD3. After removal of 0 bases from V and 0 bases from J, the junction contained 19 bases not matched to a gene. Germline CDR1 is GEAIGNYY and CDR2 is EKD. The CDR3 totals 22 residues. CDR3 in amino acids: CACDTVVDLRYPGGSLTAQLFF. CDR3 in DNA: TGTGCCTGTGACACCGTTGTTGATTTGAGGTACCCTGGGGGATCTTTGACAGCACAACTCTTCTTT.

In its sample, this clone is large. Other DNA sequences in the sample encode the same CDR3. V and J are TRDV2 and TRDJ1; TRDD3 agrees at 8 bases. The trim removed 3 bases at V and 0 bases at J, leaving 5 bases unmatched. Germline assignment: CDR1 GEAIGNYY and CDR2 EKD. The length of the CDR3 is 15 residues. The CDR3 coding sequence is TGTGCCTGTGACCCACTACTGGGGGACACCGATAAACTCATCTTT. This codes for CACDPLLGDTDKLIF.

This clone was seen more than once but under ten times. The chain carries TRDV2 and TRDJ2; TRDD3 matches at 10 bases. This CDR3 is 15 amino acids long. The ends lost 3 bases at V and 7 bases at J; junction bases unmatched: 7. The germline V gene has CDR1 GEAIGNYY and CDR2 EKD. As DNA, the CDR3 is TGTGCCTGTGACCACCTACTGGGGGATGAAGCACAACTCTTCTTT. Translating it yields CACDHLLGDEAQLFF.

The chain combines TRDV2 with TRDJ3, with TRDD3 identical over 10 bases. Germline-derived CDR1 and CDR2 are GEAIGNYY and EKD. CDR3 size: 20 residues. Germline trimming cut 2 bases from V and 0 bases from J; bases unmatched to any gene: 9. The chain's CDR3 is CACDKVLGDPHSWDTRQMFF. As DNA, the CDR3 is TGTGCCTGTGACAAAGTACTGGGGGATCCTCACTCCTGGGACACCCGACAGATGTTTTTC.

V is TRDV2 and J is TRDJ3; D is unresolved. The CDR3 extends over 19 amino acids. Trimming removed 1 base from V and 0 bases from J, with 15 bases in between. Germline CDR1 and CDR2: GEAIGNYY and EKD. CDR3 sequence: CACDTVLRGSSWDTRQMFF. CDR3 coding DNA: TGTGCCTGTGACACGGTCTTAAGAGGATCCTCCTGGGACACCCGACAGATGTTTTTC.